This TCR beta chain was sequenced during a study of identical twins. Notes on the study in general: Excess sharing by twins proved weaker in beta out-of-frame sequences. Memory repertoires lacked the insertion deficit that abundant cord blood beta clonotypes showed.

Each CDR3 protein gets one entry after TCRdb re-called the 5' RACE reads with MiXCR. The table has roughly 240,000 distinct CDR3 sequences, approximately 7.8% seen once; the top ten hold about 5.6%. The CDR3 spans 9 residues. The germline CDR1 and CDR2 sequences are SGHNT and YENEEA. V was trimmed by 0 bases and J by 13 bases, leaving 3 bases between them. The table lists this clonotype with a few counts. Its antigen is undetermined. These same records also appear under a second study, on yellow fever vaccine responses in identical twins.

The source material was CD8+ T cells sorted from blood. The rearrangement uses TRBV11-3 and TRBJ2-5; no firm D call. The TCR comes from a woman aged 18-35 years in good health. The CDR3 region has the DNA TGTGCCAGCAGCTTAGATCTGTACTTC. Translating gives CASSLDLYF.